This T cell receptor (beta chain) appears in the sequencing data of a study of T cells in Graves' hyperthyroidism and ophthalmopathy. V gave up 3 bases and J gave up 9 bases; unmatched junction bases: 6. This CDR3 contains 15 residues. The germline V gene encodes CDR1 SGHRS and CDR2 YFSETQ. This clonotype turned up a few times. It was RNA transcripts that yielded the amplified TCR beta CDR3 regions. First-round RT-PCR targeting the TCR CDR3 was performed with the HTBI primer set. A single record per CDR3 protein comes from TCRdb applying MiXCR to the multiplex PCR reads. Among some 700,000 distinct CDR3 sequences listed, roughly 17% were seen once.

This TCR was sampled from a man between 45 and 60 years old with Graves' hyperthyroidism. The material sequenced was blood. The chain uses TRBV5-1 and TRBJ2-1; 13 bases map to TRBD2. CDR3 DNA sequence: TGCGCCAGCAGCTCGGGACTAGCGGGGAGTGTTGAGCAGTTCTTC. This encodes CASSSGLAGSVEQFF.